This TCR beta chain was sequenced during a study of technical replicates of blood from a few donors. This CDR3 region has 15 residues. The junction had 7 bases not matched to a gene; V was cut back by 0 bases and J by 5 bases. CDR1 is MNHEY, CDR2 SVGAGI, per germline. Produced via immunoSEQ multiplex PCR; TCRdb's table is partial and in-frame only. Here the sample spans approximately 69,000 clones, over 70% being singletons. The receptor's source is a human donor in good health. Some clones in this sample may be carry-over from other donors' samples. Sequenced sample: PBMCs. The V and J genes are TRBV6-5 and TRBJ2-7, with 7 bases fitting TRBD2. DNA for the CDR3: TGTGCCAGCAGTTACTCCCCGGGACGGGGGGACGAGCAGTACTTC. Its translation: CASSYSPGRGDEQYF.